Listed below are T cell receptor beta chains from one sample, sequenced in a study of PD-1 blockade in classical Hodgkin lymphoma. TCRdb's copy holds only in-frame clones and misses some; the assay was immunoSEQ multiplex PCR. The sample records about 100,000 clones, roughly 89% being singletons. Specimen: peripheral blood mononuclear cells (PBMCs), collected before the second cycle of nivolumab. These receptors came from a human donor with classical Hodgkin lymphoma. CDR3s include the opening cysteine and the closing phenylalanine or tryptophan. A D gene is named only where the DNA matches it firmly. Some rows mark clone size as missing; the rest say once, few, many or name a class of expanded clone.

V gene	clone size	D gene	J gene	CDR3 protein	CDR3 DNA
TRBV4-1	.	TRBD2	TRBJ2-3	CASSLLAGVGTDTQYF	TGCGCCAGCAGCCTACTAGCGGGGGTGGGGACAGATACGCAGTATTTT
TRBV27	.	TRBD2	TRBJ2-3	CASSFSGGGTDTQYF	TGTGCCAGCAGCTTTAGCGGGGGGGGCACAGATACGCAGTATTTT
TRBV6-5	few	.	TRBJ1-1	CASSYQRTANTEAFF	TGTGCCAGCAGTTACCAAAGGACGGCGAACACTGAAGCTTTCTTT
TRBV19	.	TRBD1	TRBJ1-3	CASRPGQGAWNTIYF	TGTGCCAGTAGGCCGGGACAGGGGGCTTGGAACACCATATATTTT
TRBV27	.	.	TRBJ2-1	CASSSMGSSSRFF	TGTGCCAGCAGTTCCATGGGATCAAGCTCCCGGTTCTTC
TRBV27	.	.	TRBJ2-7	CAAIQGSEQYF	TGTGCCGCTATCCAAGGGTCCGAGCAGTACTTC
TRBV7-7	.	TRBD1	TRBJ2-7	CASSLGTAYEQYF	TGTGCCAGCAGCCTGGGGACAGCCTACGAGCAGTACTTC
TRBV10-3	.	.	TRBJ1-2	CAISEFEGSYTF	TGTGCCATCAGTGAGTTCGAGGGGAGCTACACCTTC
TRBV6-6	.	.	TRBJ1-1	CASSYSLSWTEAFF	TGTGCCAGCAGTTACTCTCTCAGTTGGACTGAAGCTTTCTTT
TRBV2	.	TRBD2	TRBJ2-7	CASSRLAGGHEQYF	TGTGCCAGCAGTCGACTAGCGGGGGGGCACGAGCAGTACTTC
TRBV7-3	.	.	TRBJ2-3	CASSLNGGGGDTQYF	TGTGCCAGCAGCTTAAATGGCGGGGGCGGGGATACGCAGTATTTT
TRBV13	.	TRBD2	TRBJ2-1	CASSPRGGKNEQFF	TGTGCCAGCAGCCCCCGCGGGGGGAAGAATGAGCAGTTCTTC
TRBV19	.	.	TRBJ2-7	CASSIGRESYEQYF	TGTGCCAGTAGTATCGGCAGGGAATCCTACGAGCAGTACTTC
TRBV18	.	.	TRBJ1-1	CASSLSGTMNTEAFF	TGTGCCAGCTCACTCTCTGGGACCATGAACACTGAAGCTTTCTTT
TRBV7-7	.	.	TRBJ2-1	CASSASGNNEQFF	TGTGCCAGCAGCGCCAGCGGAAACAATGAGCAGTTCTTC
TRBV4-2	.	TRBD1	TRBJ1-5	CASSQDRGQGASNQPQHF	TGTGCCAGCAGCCAAGATCGAGGACAGGGGGCCAGCAATCAGCCCCAGCATTTT
TRBV4-2	.	.	TRBJ2-2	CASSQGGPPGELFF	TGTGCCAGCAGCCAAGGGGGACCCCCCGGGGAGCTGTTTTTT
TRBV2	.	TRBD2	TRBJ2-1	CASNAGTSGYNEQFF	TGTGCCAGCAACGCCGGGACTAGCGGTTACAATGAGCAGTTCTTC
TRBV18	.	TRBD2	TRBJ2-7	CASSPPGLGRYEQYF	TGTGCCAGCTCACCACCGGGACTAGGACGCTACGAGCAGTACTTC
TRBV28	.	.	TRBJ2-2	CASSFRNGELFF	TGTGCCAGCAGTTTCCGTAACGGGGAGCTGTTTTTT
TRBV6-5	.	.	TRBJ1-1	CASSRQGGTEAFF	TGTGCCAGCAGCCGGCAGGGTGGCACTGAAGCTTTCTTT
TRBV4-2	.	.	TRBJ2-1	CASSQDWAGEQFF	TGTGCCAGCAGCCAAGACTGGGCTGGCGAGCAGTTCTTC
TRBV19	.	.	TRBJ2-3	CASSPRAGTDTQYF	TGTGCCAGTAGTCCTCGAGCGGGCACAGATACGCAGTATTTT
TRBV6-6	.	.	TRBJ2-3	CASSWGSTDTQYF	TGTGCCAGCAGTTGGGGTAGCACAGATACGCAGTATTTT